A selection of T cell receptor beta chains follows, all from one sample in a study of T cells of healthy individuals. TCRdb used MiXCR to reprocess the 5' RACE reads, holding one entry per CDR3 protein. The table lists 65,000 to 90,000 distinct CDR3 sequences, approximately 4.7% of them singletons. The origin of the receptors is a female donor in good health. The CDR3 runs from the conserved cysteine through the conserved F or W. A D gene is named only where the DNA matches it firmly. Clone size appears in some rows only: once, few, many, or a class for an expanded clone.

>TRBV3-1|many|TRBD2|TRBJ2-7
CASSQTSGIVYF
TGTGCCAGCAGCCAAACTAGCGGGATCGTGTACTTC
>TRBV27|many|.|TRBJ2-7
CASSLGVTYEQYF
TGTGCCAGCAGTTTGGGGGTCACCTACGAGCAGTACTTC
>TRBV5-1|many|TRBD2|TRBJ2-7
CASSTGLAGGGEQYF
TGCGCCAGCAGCACGGGACTAGCGGGAGGTGGCGAGCAGTACTTC
>TRBV6-5|many|.|TRBJ2-1
CASNGRNEQFF
TGTGCCAGCAACGGGCGAAATGAGCAGTTCTTC
>TRBV20-1|many|.|TRBJ2-1
CSAYSGSSYNEQFF
TGCAGTGCTTATAGCGGCAGCTCCTACAATGAGCAGTTCTTC
>TRBV9|many|.|TRBJ2-1
CASSESGSSYNEQFF
TGTGCCAGCAGCGAGAGCGGATCCTCCTACAATGAGCAGTTCTTC
>TRBV5-6|many|.|TRBJ1-4
CASSLGTTNEKLFF
TGTGCCAGCAGCTTGGGTACAACTAATGAAAAACTGTTTTTT
>TRBV6-5|many|TRBD2|TRBJ2-1
CASSYSNRAGGRANEQFF
TGTGCCAGCAGTTACTCGAACCGAGCGGGAGGGCGGGCGAATGAGCAGTTCTTC
>TRBV4-3|many|.|TRBJ1-1
CASSQRSGTEAFF
TGCGCCAGCAGCCAAAGGAGCGGCACTGAAGCTTTCTTT
>TRBV6-5|many|TRBD1|TRBJ2-7
CASRNSGTGPYEQYF
TGTGCCAGCCGAAACTCCGGGACAGGCCCTTACGAGCAGTACTTC
>TRBV3-1|many|TRBD1|TRBJ2-7
CASSRGQGQYF
TGTGCCAGCAGCCGCGGACAGGGGCAGTACTTC
>TRBV12-3/TRBV12-4|many|TRBD1|TRBJ1-2
CASSPRTGGSYGYTF
TGTGCCAGCAGTCCCCGGACAGGGGGCAGTTATGGCTACACCTTC
>TRBV6-6|many|.|TRBJ1-2
CASSRNGYTF
TGTGCCAGCAGCCGCAATGGCTACACCTTC
>TRBV15|many|.|TRBJ2-1
CATSRYNEQFF
TGTGCCACCAGCAGATACAATGAGCAGTTCTTC
>TRBV12-3/TRBV12-4|few|.|TRBJ2-3
CASSGGDADTQYF
TGTGCCAGCAGCGGAGGGGACGCAGATACGCAGTATTTT
>TRBV7-9|.|.|TRBJ2-6
CASSFWGAQGANVLTF
TGTGCCAGCAGCTTTTGGGGGGCGCAAGGGGCCAACGTCCTGACTTTC
>TRBV13|many|TRBD2|TRBJ2-1
CASSSPSGVYNEQFF
TGTGCCAGCAGCTCCCCTAGCGGGGTTTACAATGAGCAGTTCTTC
>TRBV3-1|.|TRBD2|TRBJ2-1
CASSQDQLAGYNEQFF
TGTGCCAGCAGCCAAGATCAACTAGCGGGATACAATGAGCAGTTCTTC
>TRBV29-1|many|.|TRBJ2-7
CSVDRGGYEQYF
TGCAGCGTTGACAGGGGAGGCTACGAGCAGTACTTC
>TRBV7-9|many|.|TRBJ2-4
CASSLDISKNIQYF
TGTGCCAGCAGCTTGGACATTTCGAAAAACATTCAGTACTTC
>TRBV28|.|.|TRBJ1-2
CASTGGQGPHYGYNF
TGTGCCAGCACCGGAGGCCAGGGACCCCACTATGGCTACAACTTC
>TRBV4-1|few|.|TRBJ1-1
CASSRYGLTGNLKGTTEAFF
TGCGCCAGCAGCCGATACGGATTGACAGGAAACCTGAAGGGGACCACTGAAGCTTTCTTT
>TRBV29-1|many|.|TRBJ1-1
CSVAPRGSDTEAFF
TGCAGCGTTGCCCCGCGGGGAAGTGACACTGAAGCTTTCTTT
>TRBV5-1|many|TRBD2|TRBJ2-7
CASSLEASGTYEQYF
TGCGCCAGCAGCTTGGAGGCTAGCGGAACCTACGAGCAGTACTTC
>TRBV28|few|.|TRBJ1-6
CASSLQTLGLHF
TGTGCCAGCAGTTTACAAACTCTCGGCCTCCACTTT
>TRBV19|many|TRBD1|TRBJ2-6
CASTITGQALGGANVLTF
TGTGCCAGCACCATCACCGGACAGGCCCTGGGGGGGGCCAACGTCCTGACTTTC
>TRBV14|many|.|TRBJ2-2
CASSQAGNTGELFF
TGTGCCAGCAGCCAAGCAGGGAACACCGGGGAGCTGTTTTTT